The clone carrying this TCR beta chain was detected a few times. These data come from a study of blood T cell repertoires in COVID-19. As for the study in general: Samples representing acute and convalescent COVID-19 were sourced from the United States, Italy and Spain. From T cells, B-cell-depleted T cells, or PBMCs came the material, which was cDNA or gDNA.

The CDR3 loop spans 15 amino acids. The V and J ends lost 7 bases and 1 base respectively, with 16 bases between them. Germline-derived CDR1 and CDR2 are MNHEY and SMNVEV (reference sequence). Per the authors' pipeline: Estimated nucleated cell counts came from reference gene primer amplification. Sequencing used immunoSEQ multiplex PCR; TCRdb keeps in-frame clones, though not all of them. V and J calls and clone size come straight from that table; D and trimming were deduced from the DNA. Of 90,000 to 110,000 clones listed, less than 85% are singletons. The rearrangement joins TRBV27 to TRBJ1-1; D possibly corresponds to TRBD1 (5 bases). The origin of this receptor is a human donor in a cohort sampled during active or convalescent COVID-19. The sequenced sample was peripheral blood. The CDR3 DNA follows: TGTGCCAGCACCCTATATGGCAGGGCGAACACTGAAGCTTTCTTT. It codes for CASTLYGRANTEAFF.